Listed below are T cell receptor beta chains from one sample, sequenced in a study of blood T cell repertoires in COVID-19. Sequencing was performed with immunoSEQ multiplex PCR; in TCRdb, only in-frame clones are kept and a portion is missing. The sample lists about 50,000 clones; approximately 85% were seen once. Specimen: peripheral blood. These receptors originate from a man between 60 and 75 years old with acute or convalescent COVID-19. CDR3s include the opening cysteine and the closing phenylalanine or tryptophan. The D gene is left open where the match is weak. Part of the rows lack a size; the others show once, few, many or a class for expanded clones.

clone size | CDR3 length | J gene | D gene | V gene | CDR3 protein | CDR3 DNA
- | 15 | TRBJ1-4 | TRBD1 | TRBV15 | CATSRGTGGNEKLFF | TGTGCCACCAGCCGTGGGACAGGGGGCAATGAAAAACTGTTTTTT
- | 14 | TRBJ1-3 | - | TRBV6-1 | CASSESGEGNTIYF | TGTGCCAGCAGTGAATCCGGGGAAGGAAACACCATATATTTT
- | 14 | TRBJ1-1 | - | TRBV7-3 | CASSPGLTNTEAFF | TGTGCCAGCAGCCCTGGACTGACGAACACTGAAGCTTTCTTT
- | 16 | TRBJ2-3 | - | TRBV18 | CASSPISTESTDTQYF | TGTGCCAGCTCACCTATCTCGACAGAGAGCACAGATACGCAGTATTTT
- | 16 | TRBJ2-1 | TRBD2 | TRBV2 | CASSDPTSGTFNEQFF | TGTGCCAGCAGCGACCCTACTAGCGGGACCTTCAATGAGCAGTTCTTC
- | 13 | TRBJ2-3 | - | TRBV28 | CASTLQGTDTQYF | TGTGCCAGCACCCTACAGGGCACAGATACGCAGTATTTT
- | 15 | TRBJ1-1 | - | TRBV5-6 | CASSWGRGLYTEAFF | TGTGCCAGCAGCTGGGGGCGGGGGCTGTACACTGAAGCTTTCTTT
- | 14 | TRBJ1-2 | - | TRBV3-1/TRBV3-2 | CASSLYSRGDGYTF | TGTGCCAGCAGCCTTTACTCCAGGGGTGATGGCTACACCTTC
- | 13 | TRBJ2-7 | TRBD1 | TRBV19 | CASNGQGAGEQYF | TGTGCCAGTAATGGACAGGGGGCTGGCGAGCAGTACTTC
- | 17 | TRBJ2-1 | - | TRBV21-1 | CASSKLTSGPPYNEQFF | TGTGCCAGCAGCAAATTGACTAGCGGGCCCCCCTACAATGAGCAGTTCTTC
- | 15 | TRBJ2-3 | TRBD2 | TRBV5-1 | CASTGLALGTDTQYF | TGCGCCAGCACAGGACTAGCGTTAGGGACAGATACGCAGTATTTT
- | 15 | TRBJ1-2 | TRBD1 | TRBV3-1/TRBV3-2 | CASAGWDRGIYGYTF | TGTGCCAGCGCTGGTTGGGACAGGGGCATCTATGGCTACACCTTC
- | 15 | TRBJ1-1 | - | TRBV28 | CASSLFPGLNTEAFF | TGTGCCAGCAGTTTATTCCCAGGTCTGAACACTGAAGCTTTCTTT
- | 15 | TRBJ1-5 | - | TRBV6-5 | CASSYSARGNQPQHF | TGTGCCAGCAGTTACTCGGCCAGGGGCAATCAGCCCCAGCATTTT
- | 15 | TRBJ1-5 | - | TRBV7-8 | CASSQRGGINQPQHF | TGTGCCAGCTCTCAAAGGGGAGGAATCAATCAGCCCCAGCATTTT
- | 14 | TRBJ2-7 | TRBD2 | TRBV2 | CASRRGAGRDEQYF | TGTGCCAGCAGGCGCGGAGCGGGACGCGACGAGCAGTACTTC
- | 16 | TRBJ1-3 | - | TRBV4-1 | CASSLGHQSSGNTIYF | TGCGCCAGCAGCTTGGGACACCAGAGCTCTGGAAACACCATATATTTT
- | 14 | TRBJ2-1 | TRBD1 | TRBV5-4 | CASISDRATNEQFF | TGTGCCAGCATATCGGACAGGGCCACCAATGAGCAGTTCTTC
- | 15 | TRBJ2-2 | - | TRBV5-1 | CASSLGAGEAGELFF | TGCGCCAGCAGCTTGGGGGCCGGGGAGGCCGGGGAGCTGTTTTTT
- | 15 | TRBJ2-4 | - | TRBV4-2 | CASSQEEGAKNIQYF | TGTGCCAGCAGCCAAGAAGAGGGAGCCAAAAACATTCAGTACTTC
- | 15 | TRBJ2-7 | - | TRBV7-9 | CASSKGWDTPYEQYF | TGTGCCAGCAGCAAAGGCTGGGACACACCCTACGAGCAGTACTTC
- | 13 | TRBJ2-6 | - | TRBV2 | CASSGQSANVLTF | TGTGCCAGCAGTGGACAATCCGCCAACGTCCTGACTTTC
- | 17 | TRBJ1-4 | - | TRBV9 | CASSARRTWDGGEKLFF | TGTGCCAGCAGCGCCAGAAGAACTTGGGACGGGGGTGAAAAACTGTTTTTT
- | 15 | TRBJ2-3 | TRBD2 | TRBV7-6 | CASSRGLAGTDTQYF | TGTGCCAGCAGCCGTGGACTAGCTGGCACAGATACGCAGTATTTT
- | 16 | TRBJ2-1 | TRBD2 | TRBV7-3 | CASSHTGTSLVYEQFF | TGTGCCAGCAGCCACACCGGGACTAGCTTGGTGTACGAGCAGTTCTTC
- | 14 | TRBJ2-3 | - | TRBV9 | CASSVIERADTQYF | TGTGCCAGCAGCGTCATAGAACGGGCAGATACGCAGTATTTT
- | 16 | TRBJ2-7 | TRBD1 | TRBV27 | CASRQKQGALYYEQYF | TGTGCCAGCAGGCAGAAACAGGGGGCGCTTTACTACGAGCAGTACTTC
- | 12 | TRBJ1-4 | - | TRBV6-5 | CASTQTNEKLFF | TGTGCCAGCACACAGACCAATGAAAAACTGTTTTTT
- | 13 | TRBJ1-1 | TRBD1 | TRBV19 | CASSDRQGDEAFF | TGTGCCAGTAGTGACCGACAGGGGGATGAGGCTTTCTTT
- | 11 | TRBJ2-5 | - | TRBV11-2 | CASTSQETQYF | TGTGCCAGCACCTCCCAAGAGACCCAGTACTTC
- | 14 | TRBJ2-1 | TRBD2 | TRBV6-5 | CASNILAGGREQFF | TGTGCCAGCAACATTCTAGCGGGAGGACGTGAGCAGTTCTTC
- | 15 | TRBJ1-3 | - | TRBV5-4 | CASSLGGDSGNTIYF | TGTGCCAGCAGCTTGGGGGGCGACTCTGGAAACACCATATATTTT
- | 13 | TRBJ1-1 | - | TRBV9 | CASSVWGGTEAFF | TGTGCCAGCAGCGTGTGGGGAGGGACTGAAGCTTTCTTT
- | 15 | TRBJ1-1 | - | TRBV5-4 | CASSHDSTMNTEAFF | TGTGCCAGCAGTCACGACAGCACCATGAACACTGAAGCTTTCTTT
- | 15 | TRBJ2-2 | TRBD1 | TRBV5-1 | CASRPGTVNTGELFF | TGCGCCAGCAGACCCGGGACAGTCAACACCGGGGAGCTGTTTTTT
- | 16 | TRBJ1-6 | TRBD1 | TRBV28 | CASRNRGEMANSPLHF | TGTGCCAGCAGAAACAGGGGGGAAATGGCTAATTCACCCCTCCACTTT
once | 14 | TRBJ2-3 | - | TRBV6-2/TRBV6-3 | CASSPRASTDTQYF | TGTGCCAGCAGCCCGAGAGCTAGCACAGATACGCAGTATTTT
few | 15 | TRBJ2-3 | - | TRBV6-6 | CASCRDTIVPDTQYF | TGTGCCAGCTGCCGGGACACTATAGTACCAGATACGCAGTATTTT
- | 18 | TRBJ1-5 | TRBD1 | TRBV24-1 | CATSDFLVSGGRHQPQHF | TGTGCCACCAGTGATTTTCTGGTCTCAGGGGGCCGGCATCAGCCCCAGCATTTT
few | 13 | TRBJ1-2 | - | TRBV9 | CASSPQGDYGYTF | TGTGCCAGCAGCCCCCAAGGGGACTATGGCTACACCTTC
- | 17 | TRBJ1-3 | TRBD1 | TRBV5-5 | CASSPPGQGVSGNTIYF | TGTGCCAGCAGCCCACCGGGACAGGGTGTATCTGGAAACACCATATATTTT
- | 16 | TRBJ2-1 | TRBD2 | TRBV4-1 | CASSQVSSGSYNEQFF | TGCGCCAGCAGCCAAGTTTCTAGCGGGAGCTACAATGAGCAGTTCTTC
- | 15 | TRBJ2-1 | TRBD1 | TRBV7-3 | CASSSTGGFYNEQFF | TGTGCCAGCAGCTCCACAGGGGGTTTCTACAATGAGCAGTTCTTC
- | 15 | TRBJ2-7 | - | TRBV2 | CASSQGLGRAYEQYF | TGTGCCAGCAGTCAAGGGTTAGGCAGGGCCTACGAGCAGTACTTC
- | 13 | TRBJ2-2 | - | TRBV6-1 | CASSDRAPGELFF | TGTGCCAGCAGTGACAGGGCGCCCGGGGAGCTGTTTTTT
- | 14 | TRBJ2-3 | TRBD2 | TRBV6-5 | CATLSLAGGDTQYF | TGTGCCACCCTATCTCTAGCGGGGGGGGATACGCAGTATTTT
once | 14 | TRBJ1-2 | TRBD1 | TRBV2 | CASSELRTGTGYTF | TGTGCCAGCAGTGAACTTAGGACAGGGACAGGCTACACCTTC
- | 15 | TRBJ2-5 | TRBD1 | TRBV6-6 | CASPRTGDLEETQYF | TGTGCCAGCCCTCGGACAGGGGACTTGGAAGAGACCCAGTACTTC
- | 14 | TRBJ2-7 | TRBD2 | TRBV18 | CASSSGMSSYEQYF | TGTGCCAGCTCGAGCGGGATGAGCTCCTACGAGCAGTACTTC
once | 12 | TRBJ1-5 | - | TRBV2 | CASSEGGQPQHF | TGTGCCAGCAGTGAGGGAGGGCAGCCCCAGCATTTT
- | 19 | TRBJ2-1 | TRBD2 | TRBV11-2 | CASSALGLAGGRPRNEQFF | TGTGCCAGCAGCGCCCTTGGACTAGCGGGAGGGCGGCCTAGGAATGAGCAGTTCTTC
- | 17 | TRBJ2-1 | - | TRBV9 | CASSAPGASSAYNEQFF | TGTGCCAGCAGCGCCCCAGGGGCCTCCTCGGCCTACAATGAGCAGTTCTTC
- | 14 | TRBJ2-7 | TRBD1 | TRBV18 | CASSSGQGGYEQYF | TGTGCCAGCAGTTCGGGACAGGGTGGCTACGAGCAGTACTTC
- | 14 | TRBJ1-2 | TRBD1 | TRBV5-6 | CASSFDRGPYGYTF | TGTGCCAGCAGCTTTGACAGGGGTCCCTATGGCTACACCTTC
- | 11 | TRBJ2-3 | - | TRBV10-2 | CASRDTDTQYF | TGCGCCAGCCGGGACACAGATACGCAGTATTTT
- | 18 | TRBJ2-1 | TRBD2 | TRBV6-4 | CASSHSWTSGLRRNEQFF | TGTGCCAGCAGCCATTCCTGGACTAGCGGGCTCCGACGCAATGAGCAGTTCTTC